The present entry profiles one T cell receptor beta chain with its context. The source of the sample is a study of T cell responses to AZD1222 COVID-19 vaccine. CDR1 SGHKS and CDR2 YYEKEE come from the germline V gene (reference sequence). Trimming shortened V by 3 bases and J by 4 bases, and 14 bases separated the two germline ends. The CDR3 spans 16 residues. The method was immunoSEQ multiplex PCR; TCRdb's version includes in-frame clones alone and lacks a portion of them. The sample shows some 130,000 clones, just under 95% of them seen only once. The input for sequencing was peripheral blood, taken 28 days after the second AZD1222 dose. The gene calls are TRBV5-5 and TRBJ2-6; D is possibly TRBD1 (6 bases). The TCR was taken from an adult who received the AZD1222 COVID-19 vaccine. The CDR3 reads CASSSPGEKGANVLTF. The CDR3 DNA reads TGTGCCAGCAGCTCGCCAGGGGAGAAGGGGGCCAACGTCCTGACTTTC.